The source of this T cell receptor (beta chain) is a study of graft-versus-host responses after intestinal transplantation. Study overall: Once they had received anti-thymocyte globulin induction, all recipients took tacrolimus and steroids for about three years.

The assay was immunoSEQ multiplex PCR, and TCRdb's table has in-frame clones only and misses some. The sample carries tens of thousands of clones, 91% recorded once. This clone was found once. CDR1 LNHDA and CDR2 SQIVND come from the germline V gene (reference sequence). This CDR3 comprises 18 residues. The V and J ends lost 5 bases and 5 bases respectively, with 26 bases between them. This chain links TRBV19 with TRBJ2-3, with D possibly matching TRBD1 (5 bases). This receptor was obtained from a human patient who received an intestinal transplant, so some T cells may come from the graft donor. The starting material was PBMCs, obtained roughly 660 days after intestinal transplant. The CDR3 region has the DNA TGTGCCAGTAGTCCGGGCCCGAGAAGGGGTCCCGACGTAGATACGCAGTATTTT. Amino acids: CASSPGPRRGPDVDTQYF.